These 3 T cell receptor beta chains share one sample of origin, sequenced in a study of blood T cell repertoires in COVID-19. Assay used: immunoSEQ multiplex PCR; TCRdb lists only in-frame clones, some missing. Of tens of thousands of clones in the sample, more than 65% were seen once. The specimen was peripheral blood. These receptor sequences come from a man between 65 and 85 years old with acute or convalescent COVID-19.

The rearrangement joins TRBV6-1 to TRBJ2-7, with 7 bases matching TRBD1. V dropped 3 bases and J dropped 6; count of bases not matched to a gene: 11. The CDR3 is made up of 15 amino acids. The V gene's germline CDR1 is MNHNS and CDR2 SASEGT. The CDR3 sequence: CASSERDRVLLEQYV. As DNA, the CDR3 is TGTGCCAGCAGTGAGCGCGACAGGGTCCTCCTCGAGCAGTACGTC.

The V call is TRBV18, the J call TRBJ1-1; D remains unclear. The CDR3 extends over 11 amino acids. V lost 8 bases to trimming and J lost 4 bases, with 8 bases between them. Germline CDR1 reads KGHSH; CDR2 reads LQKENI. Written as DNA, the CDR3 is TGTGCCAGCACCGAGGGCACTGAAGCTTTCTTT. This encodes CASTEGTEAFF.

The chain carries TRBV7-9 and TRBJ2-2; tentative D call: TRBD2 (6 bases). Germline V gives CDR1 SEHNR, CDR2 FQNEAQ (reference sequence). V dropped 4 bases and J dropped 6 bases, with 18 bases sitting between them. This CDR3 is 16 amino acids long. CDR3 region: CASSSSRDSLSGELFF. CDR3 DNA: TGTGCCAGCAGCTCATCTCGGGACTCCCTCTCCGGGGAGCTGTTTTTT.